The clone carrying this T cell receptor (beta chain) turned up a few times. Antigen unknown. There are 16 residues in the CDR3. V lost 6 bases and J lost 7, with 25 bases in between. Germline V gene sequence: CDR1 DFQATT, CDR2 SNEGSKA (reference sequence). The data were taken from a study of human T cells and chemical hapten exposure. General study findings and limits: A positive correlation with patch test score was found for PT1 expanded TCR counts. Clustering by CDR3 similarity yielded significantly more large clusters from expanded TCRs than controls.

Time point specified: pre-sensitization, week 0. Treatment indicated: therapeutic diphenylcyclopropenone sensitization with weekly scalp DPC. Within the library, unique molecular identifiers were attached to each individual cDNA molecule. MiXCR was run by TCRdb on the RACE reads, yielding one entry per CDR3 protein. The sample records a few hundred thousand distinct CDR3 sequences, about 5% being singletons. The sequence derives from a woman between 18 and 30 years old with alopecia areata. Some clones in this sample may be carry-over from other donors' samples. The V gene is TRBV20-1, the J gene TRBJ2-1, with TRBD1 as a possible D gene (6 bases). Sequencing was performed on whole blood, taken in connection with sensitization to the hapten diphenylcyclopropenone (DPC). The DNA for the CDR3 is TGCAGTGCCTCAACCGAGAGCTGGGGGCCGGGGAATGAGCAGTTCTTC. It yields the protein CSASTESWGPGNEQFF.